Below, 4 T cell receptor beta chains from the same sample are listed, as sequenced in a study of shared clonotypes between healthy human individuals (dated by TCRdb to about 2020). Library prep was done by the immunoSEQ multiplex PCR assay. This is the immuneACCESS table as TCRdb keeps it, with only in-frame sequences that have V and J called. A part of the clones is gone; compared with another copy, unresolved V genes explain less than half, and the rest is unexplained. Counted in this sample were 2 million to 2.5 million clones; approximately 94% of them appeared once. Over 0.1% of the sample belongs to the ten largest clones. The sequenced sample was naive CD4+ T cells sorted from blood. In light of the paper, this sample's cell subset or site label describes: CD45RA+ positively selected. These receptors all stem from a man younger than 35 in good health.

V gene TRBV4-1 combines with J gene TRBJ1-1; D may be TRBD1 (6 bases). Trimming pared 1 base from V and 8 bases from J, leaving 14 bases between. Per the germline V gene, CDR1 is MGHRA and CDR2 is YSYEKL. The CDR3 totals 14 residues. The CDR3 spells CASSQVGQRSEAFF. The CDR3 DNA is TGCGCCAGCAGCCAAGTGGGACAACGTTCGGAAGCTTTCTTT.

The chain couples TRBV9 to TRBJ2-6; the match to TRBD1 covers 9 bases. The germline V gene has CDR1 SGDLS and CDR2 YYNGEE. This CDR3 is built from 16 residues. V lost 5 bases to trimming and J lost 2 bases; unmatched junction nucleotides: 5. CDR3 nucleotides: TGTGCCAGCAGTAACAGGGGGCGAACTGGGGCCAACGTCCTGACTTTC. This encodes CASSNRGRTGANVLTF.

The table lists this clone with a count of one. One junction end disagrees with the germline gene, perhaps due to a read error. The rearrangement uses TRBV11-2 and TRBJ2-7; TRBD2 matches at 10 bases. From germline, CDR1 is SGHAT and CDR2 FQNNGV. This CDR3 spans 13 amino acids. DNA of the CDR3: TGTGCCAGCTGCTTTTTACTAGCGGGAGAGCAGTACTTC. It is translated as CASCFLLAGEQYF.

The J gene is TRBJ2-3, the V gene TRBV9; D may match TRBD1 or TRBD2 (6 bases each). The CDR3 is 20 amino acids. CDR1 SGDLS and CDR2 YYNGEE come from the germline V gene. Trimming took 4 bases from V and 0 from J, leaving 27 bases between them. The CDR3 reads CASSSRLSGAGFTSTDTQYF. The CDR3 DNA is TGTGCCAGCAGCTCACGGCTGTCGGGGGCGGGGTTCACTAGCACAGATACGCAGTATTTT.